This TCR beta chain was captured in a study of cytomegalovirus exposure and HLA in healthy donors. General observations from the study: Subsequent analysis revealed that first-cohort TCR clusters tended to co-occur in the 110 or so validation repertoires.

To note about this clone: Its antigen is unknown.

Sequencing was performed with immunoSEQ multiplex PCR; in TCRdb, only in-frame clones are kept and a portion is missing. The data show tens of thousands of clones, with over 90% seen just once and about 6.4% held by the top ten. Germline V gives CDR1 MNHEY, CDR2 SVGAGI. The CDR3 totals 14 residues. Trimming at V came to 6 bases and at J to 0 bases, leaving 5 bases not matched to a gene. V is TRBV6-5 and J is TRBJ2-7; 7 bases align to TRBD2. What was sequenced was PBMCs. The receptor was isolated from a woman aged 18-30 years in good health and CMV-seropositive. For the CDR3, the DNA is TGTGCCAGCAGATTAGCGGGCTCCTCCTACGAGCAGTACTTC. It translates to CASRLAGSSYEQYF.